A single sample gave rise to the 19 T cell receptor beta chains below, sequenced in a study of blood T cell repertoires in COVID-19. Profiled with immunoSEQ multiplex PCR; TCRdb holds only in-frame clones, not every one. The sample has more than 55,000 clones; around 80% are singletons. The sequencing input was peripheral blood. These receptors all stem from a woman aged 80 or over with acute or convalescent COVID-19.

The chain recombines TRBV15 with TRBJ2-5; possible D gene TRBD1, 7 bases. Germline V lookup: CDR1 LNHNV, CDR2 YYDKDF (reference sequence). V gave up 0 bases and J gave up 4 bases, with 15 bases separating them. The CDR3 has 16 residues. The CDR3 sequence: CATSRDQGGPPETQYF. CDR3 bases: TGTGCCACCAGCAGAGATCAGGGGGGACCCCCAGAGACCCAGTACTTC.

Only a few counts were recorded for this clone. CDR3 in DNA: TGTGCCAGCAGTTCTCCCCGGCGGGGGCAAGCGAACACTGAAGCTTTCTTT. Protein sequence: CASSSPRRGQANTEAFF. The genes are TRBV27 and TRBJ1-1; tentative D call: TRBD1 (6 bases). This CDR3 has 17 residues. Trimming took 4 bases from V and 1 from J, leaving 19 bases between them. Per the germline V gene, CDR1 is MNHEY and CDR2 is SMNVEV (reference sequence).

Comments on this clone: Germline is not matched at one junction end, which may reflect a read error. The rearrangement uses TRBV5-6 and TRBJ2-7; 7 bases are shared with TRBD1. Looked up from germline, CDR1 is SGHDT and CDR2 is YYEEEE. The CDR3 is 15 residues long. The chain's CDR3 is CASSYQTTGVWGTLF. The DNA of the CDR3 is TGTGCCAGCAGCTATCAAACAACAGGGGTTTGGGGGACCCTCTTC.

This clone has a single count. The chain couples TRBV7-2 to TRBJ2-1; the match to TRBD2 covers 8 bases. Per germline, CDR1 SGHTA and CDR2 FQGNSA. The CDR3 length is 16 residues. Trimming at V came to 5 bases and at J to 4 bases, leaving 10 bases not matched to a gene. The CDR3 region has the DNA TGTGCCAGCAGCCCCGGAGGACAGCGGGGGTACAATGAGCAGTTCTTC. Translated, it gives CASSPGGQRGYNEQFF.

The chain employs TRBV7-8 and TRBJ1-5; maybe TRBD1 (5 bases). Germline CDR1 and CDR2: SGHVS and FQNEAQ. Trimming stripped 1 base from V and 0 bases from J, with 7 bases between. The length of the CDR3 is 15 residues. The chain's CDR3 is CASSLGQNSNQPQHF. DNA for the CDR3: TGTGCCAGCAGCTTAGGACAGAATAGCAATCAGCCCCAGCATTTT.

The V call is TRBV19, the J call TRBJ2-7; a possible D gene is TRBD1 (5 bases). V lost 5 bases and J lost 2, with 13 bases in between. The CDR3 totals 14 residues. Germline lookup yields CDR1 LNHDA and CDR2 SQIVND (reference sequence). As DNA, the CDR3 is TGTGCCAGTAGTCTGGCTACAGGTGCCTACGAGCAGTACTTC. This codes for CASSLATGAYEQYF.

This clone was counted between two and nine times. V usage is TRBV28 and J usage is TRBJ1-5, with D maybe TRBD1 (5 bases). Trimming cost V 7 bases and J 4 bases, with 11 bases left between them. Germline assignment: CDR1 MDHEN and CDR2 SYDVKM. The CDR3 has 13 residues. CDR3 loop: CASTPTGNQPQHF. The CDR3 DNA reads TGTGCCAGCACGCCAACAGGTAATCAGCCCCAGCATTTT.

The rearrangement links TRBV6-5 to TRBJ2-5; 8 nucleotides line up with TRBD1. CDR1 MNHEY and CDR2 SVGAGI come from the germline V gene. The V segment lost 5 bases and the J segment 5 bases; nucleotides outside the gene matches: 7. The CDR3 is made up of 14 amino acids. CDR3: CASSPGQGWETQYF. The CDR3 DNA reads TGTGCCAGCAGTCCCGGACAGGGTTGGGAGACCCAGTACTTC.

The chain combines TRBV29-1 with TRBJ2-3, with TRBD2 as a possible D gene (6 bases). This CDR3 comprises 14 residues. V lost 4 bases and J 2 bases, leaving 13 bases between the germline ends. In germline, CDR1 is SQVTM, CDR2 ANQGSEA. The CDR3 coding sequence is TGCAGCGTTGGATCCGGGACTTCCACAGATACGCAGTATTTT. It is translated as CSVGSGTSTDTQYF.

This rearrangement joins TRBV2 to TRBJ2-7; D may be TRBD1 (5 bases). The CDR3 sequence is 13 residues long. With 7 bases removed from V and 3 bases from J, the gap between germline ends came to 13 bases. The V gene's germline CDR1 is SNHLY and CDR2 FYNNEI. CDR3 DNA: TGTGCCAGCATGACAGAATACAACTACGAGCAGTACTTC. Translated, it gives CASMTEYNYEQYF.

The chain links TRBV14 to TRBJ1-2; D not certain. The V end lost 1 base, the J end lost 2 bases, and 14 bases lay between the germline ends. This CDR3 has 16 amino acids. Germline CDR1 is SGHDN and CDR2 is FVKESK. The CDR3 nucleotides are TGTGCCAGCAGCCAAGTAATCGGAGGGCCGAACTATGGCTACACCTTC. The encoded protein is CASSQVIGGPNYGYTF. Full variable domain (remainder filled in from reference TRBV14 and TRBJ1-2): EAGVTQFPSHSVIEKGQTVTLRCDPISGHDNLYWYRRVMGKEIKFLLHFVKESKQDESGMPNNRFLAERTGGTYSTLKVQPAELEDSGVYFCASSQVIGGPNYGYTFGSGTRLTVV.

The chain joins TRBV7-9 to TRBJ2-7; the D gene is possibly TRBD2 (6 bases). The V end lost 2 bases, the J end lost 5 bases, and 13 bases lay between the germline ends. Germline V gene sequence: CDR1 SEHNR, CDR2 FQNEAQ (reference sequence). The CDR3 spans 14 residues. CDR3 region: CASSLRWSGDEQYF. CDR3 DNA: TGTGCCAGCAGCTTAAGGTGGTCGGGGGACGAGCAGTACTTC.

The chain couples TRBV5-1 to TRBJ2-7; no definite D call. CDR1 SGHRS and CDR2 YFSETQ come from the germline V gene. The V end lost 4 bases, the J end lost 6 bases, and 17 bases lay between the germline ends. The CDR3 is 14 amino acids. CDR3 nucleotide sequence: TGCGCCAGCAGCGCCTCACCGAGGTCCGGCGAGCAGTACTTC. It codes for CASSASPRSGEQYF.

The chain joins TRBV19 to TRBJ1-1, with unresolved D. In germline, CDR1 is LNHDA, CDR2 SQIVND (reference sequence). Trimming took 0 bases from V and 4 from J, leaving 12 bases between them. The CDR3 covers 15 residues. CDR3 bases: TGTGCCAGTAGTATAGAACCTCAGGTGAGCACTGAAGCTTTCTTT. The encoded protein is CASSIEPQVSTEAFF.

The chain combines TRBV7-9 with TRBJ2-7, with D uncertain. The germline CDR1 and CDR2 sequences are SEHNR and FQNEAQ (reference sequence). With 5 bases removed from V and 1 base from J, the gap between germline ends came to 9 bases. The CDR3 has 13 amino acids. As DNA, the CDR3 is TGTGCCAGCAGCCGACAAGTGTCCTACGAGCAGTACTTC. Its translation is CASSRQVSYEQYF. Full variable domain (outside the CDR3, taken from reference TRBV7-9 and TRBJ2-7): DTGVSQNPRHKITKRGQNVTFRCDPISEHNRLYWYRQTLGQGPEFLTYFQNEAQLEKSRLLSDRFSAERPKGSFSTLEIQRTEQGDSAMYLCASSRQVSYEQYFGPGTRLTVT.

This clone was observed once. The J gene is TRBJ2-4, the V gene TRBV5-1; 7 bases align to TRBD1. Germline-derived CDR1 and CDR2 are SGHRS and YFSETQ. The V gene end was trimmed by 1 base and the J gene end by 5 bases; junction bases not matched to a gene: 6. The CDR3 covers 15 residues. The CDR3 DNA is TGCGCCAGCAGCTTGTCCACAGGGGCCGAAAACATTCAGTACTTC. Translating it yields CASSLSTGAENIQYF. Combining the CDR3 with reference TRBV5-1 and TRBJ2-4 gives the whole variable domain KAGVTQTPRYLIKTRGQQVTLSCSPISGHRSVSWYQQTPGQGLQFLFEYFSETQRNKGNFPGRFSGRQFSNSRSEMNVSTLELGDSALYLCASSLSTGAENIQYFGAGTRLSVL.

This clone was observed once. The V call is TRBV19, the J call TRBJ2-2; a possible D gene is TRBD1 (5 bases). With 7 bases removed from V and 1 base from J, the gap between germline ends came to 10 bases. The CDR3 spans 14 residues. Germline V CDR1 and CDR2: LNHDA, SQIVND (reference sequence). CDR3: CASIDRKNTGELFF. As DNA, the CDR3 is TGTGCCAGTATAGACAGAAAGAACACCGGGGAGCTGTTTTTT. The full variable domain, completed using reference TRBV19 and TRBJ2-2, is DGGITQSPKYLFRKEGQNVTLSCEQNLNHDAMYWYRQDPGQGLRLIYYSQIVNDFQKGDIAEGYSVSREKKESFPLTVTSAQKNPTAFYLCASIDRKNTGELFFGEGSRLTVL.

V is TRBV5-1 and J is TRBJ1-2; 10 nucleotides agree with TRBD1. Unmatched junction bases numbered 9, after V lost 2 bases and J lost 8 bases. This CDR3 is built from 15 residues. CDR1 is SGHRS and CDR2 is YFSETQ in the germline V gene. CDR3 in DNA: TGCGCCAGCAGCTTACAGATGACAGGGGGCGAGGGCTACACCTTC. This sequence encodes CASSLQMTGGEGYTF.

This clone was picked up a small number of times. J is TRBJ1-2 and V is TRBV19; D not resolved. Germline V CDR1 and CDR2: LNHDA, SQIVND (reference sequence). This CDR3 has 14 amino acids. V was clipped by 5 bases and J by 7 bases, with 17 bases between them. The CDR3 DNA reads TGTGCCAGTAGTTCCACCAGAGCCGCGGGTGGCTACACCTTC. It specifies CASSSTRAAGGYTF. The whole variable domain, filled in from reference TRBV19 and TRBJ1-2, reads DGGITQSPKYLFRKEGQNVTLSCEQNLNHDAMYWYRQDPGQGLRLIYYSQIVNDFQKGDIAEGYSVSREKKESFPLTVTSAQKNPTAFYLCASSSTRAAGGYTFGSGTRLTVV.